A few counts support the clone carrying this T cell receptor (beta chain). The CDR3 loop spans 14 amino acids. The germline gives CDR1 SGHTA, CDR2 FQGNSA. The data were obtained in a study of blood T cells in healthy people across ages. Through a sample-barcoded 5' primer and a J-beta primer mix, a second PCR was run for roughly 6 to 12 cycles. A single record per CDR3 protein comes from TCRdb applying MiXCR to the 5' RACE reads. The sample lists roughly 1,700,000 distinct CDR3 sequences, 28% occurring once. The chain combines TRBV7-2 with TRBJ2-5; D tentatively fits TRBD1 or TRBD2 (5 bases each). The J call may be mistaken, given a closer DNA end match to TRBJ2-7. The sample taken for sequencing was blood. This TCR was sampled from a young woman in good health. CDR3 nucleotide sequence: TGTGCCAGCAGCTTAGCGCTCCGGGGCGACGAGCAGTACTTC. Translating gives CASSLALRGDEQYF.